The T cell receptor beta chain described here comes from a study of T cells in Graves' hyperthyroidism and ophthalmopathy. Study overall: It was at initial diagnosis, before any treatment, that peripheral blood was collected.

Study results and caveats: In the blood, most expanded thyroid clonotypes above 0.001 appeared as well. A median 6.5 months before onset, the model predicted ophthalmopathy.

This clonotype has a count of ten or more. The antigen remains undetermined. Disease duration was under 3 months in the ophthalmopathy patients, who also had a Clinical Activity Score of at least 3 and a NOSPECS grade of at least 4. V lost 7 bases to trimming and J lost 0 bases, with 19 bases between them. Germline lookup yields CDR1 SGHAT and CDR2 FQNNGV. This CDR3 spans 17 amino acids. The investigators amplified TCR beta CDR3 regions from RNA transcripts. The study used the HTBI primer set for a first-round RT-PCR of the TCR CDR3. From the multiplex PCR reads, TCRdb called clonotypes with MiXCR, one entry per CDR3 protein. The sample lists about half a million distinct CDR3 sequences, more than 15% occurring once.

The sequence derives from a woman aged 25 to 39 with Graves' ophthalmopathy. This rearrangement joins TRBV11-2 to TRBJ2-1; maybe TRBD2 (6 bases). Input material: blood. In nucleotides, the CDR3 is TGTGCCAGCACCGAGGCGGGGAGGATGAGCTCCTACAATGAGCAGTTCTTC. Its protein is CASTEAGRMSSYNEQFF.